Listed here are 20 T cell receptor beta chains from one sample, sequenced in a study of shared clonotypes between healthy human individuals. Assay used: immunoSEQ multiplex PCR; TCRdb lists only in-frame clones, some missing. The data show some 530,000 clones, around four fifths seen once. Sequencing was performed on PBMCs. These receptors all come from a woman aged 40 to 55 in good health. Some clones in this sample may be carry-over from other donors' samples.

V is TRBV27 and J is TRBJ2-5; 7 bases align to TRBD1. CDR3 length: 15 residues. Germline lookup yields CDR1 MNHEY and CDR2 SMNVEV (reference sequence). The junction had 2 bases not matched to a gene; V was cut back by 0 bases and J by 1 base. The CDR3 sequence: CASSLSTGPQETQYF. CDR3 nucleotide sequence: TGTGCCAGCAGTTTATCGACAGGGCCCCAAGAGACCCAGTACTTC.

The chain links TRBV7-9 to TRBJ2-2; 11 bases map to TRBD2. Germline loops: CDR1 SEHNR, CDR2 FQNEAQ (reference sequence). This CDR3 is 15 amino acids long. After removal of 5 bases from V and 7 bases from J, the junction contained 6 bases not matched to a gene. The CDR3 sequence: CASSASGRSIGELFF. Here the CDR3 DNA reads TGTGCCAGCAGCGCTAGCGGGAGGTCTATCGGGGAGCTGTTTTTT.

The genes are TRBV6-1 and TRBJ2-7; 12 positions agree with TRBD2. The CDR3 covers 14 residues. Per germline, CDR1 MNHNS and CDR2 SASEGT. V was clipped by 7 bases and J by 3 bases; unmatched bases: 4. The CDR3 coding sequence is TGTGCCAGCACCCGGACTAGCGGGAACTACGAGCAGTACTTC. It translates to CASTRTSGNYEQYF.

V is TRBV27 and J is TRBJ2-7, with D possibly TRBD1 on 6 matching bases. Germline-derived CDR1 and CDR2 are MNHEY and SMNVEV (reference sequence). The CDR3 has 14 amino acids. V lost 3 bases and J 2 bases, leaving 11 bases between the germline ends. CDR3 DNA: TGTGCCAGCAGTTTCGACAGGCATACCTACGAGCAGTACTTC. Translated, it gives CASSFDRHTYEQYF.

J is TRBJ2-2 and V is TRBV18, with unresolved D. CDR3 length equals 16 residues. V was shortened by 0 bases and J by 6 bases, with 14 bases between the two germline ends. Germline V lookup: CDR1 KGHSH, CDR2 LQKENI. CDR3 sequence (DNA): TGTGCCAGCTCACCACCCAATACCAAAGCCTCCGGGGAGCTGTTTTTT. Translating gives CASSPPNTKASGELFF.

The rearrangement joins TRBV13 to TRBJ1-1, with D unclear. The CDR3 extends over 16 amino acids. The V end lost 1 base, the J end lost 5 bases, and 17 bases lay between the germline ends. Germline V gene sequence: CDR1 PRHDT, CDR2 FYEKMQ (reference sequence). CDR3 protein: CASSLEGYGRETEAFF. The CDR3 DNA is TGTGCCAGCAGCTTAGAAGGTTACGGGAGGGAAACTGAAGCTTTCTTT.

This clone was observed many times. The chain has TRBV10-1 and TRBJ2-3, with 8 bases identical to TRBD2. Germline values: CDR1 WNHNN, CDR2 SYGVQD (reference sequence). After removal of 6 bases from V and 8 bases from J, the junction contained 16 bases not matched to a gene. The CDR3 consists of 16 residues. The CDR3 coding sequence is TGCGCCAGCAGCCCTCGGCCACTAGCGGCGGGCGGTACGCAGTATTTT. Its protein product is CASSPRPLAAGGTQYF.

This chain uses TRBV30 with TRBJ2-1; 13 bases match TRBD2. The CDR3 covers 15 residues. The germline V gene has CDR1 GTSNPN and CDR2 SVGIG (reference sequence). J lost 6 bases, V lost 3 bases, and 5 bases had no gene match. The CDR3 DNA reads TGTGCCTGGAGCAAAGGACTAGCGGGAGTCAATGAGCAGTTCTTC. As protein: CAWSKGLAGVNEQFF.

V and J are TRBV7-3 and TRBJ2-3; 7 nucleotides align to TRBD2. Trimming cost V 4 bases and J 1 base; bases outside gene matches: 8. From germline, CDR1 is SGHTA and CDR2 FQGTGA. CDR3 length: 16 amino acids. The CDR3 DNA reads TGTGCCAGCAGCTCACACGGGACTACCGGCACAGATACGCAGTATTTT. It translates to CASSSHGTTGTDTQYF.

This clone has only a few counts. A read error is possible here, since a much larger clone lies one base away. The genes are TRBV29-1 and TRBJ1-1; D unclear. CDR1 SQVTM and CDR2 ANQGSEA come from the germline V gene. The germline V and J ends were trimmed by 6 bases and 0 bases, with 11 bases remaining between them. The CDR3 runs to 13 residues. CDR3 DNA: TGCAGCGTCTCGGGGAGCATGAACACTGAAGCTTTCTTT. Protein product: CSVSGSMNTEAFF. The complete variable domain, with remaining parts taken from reference TRBV29-1 and TRBJ1-1, reads SAVISQKPSRDICQRGTSLTIQCQVDSQVTMMFWYRQQPGQSLTLIATANQGSEATYESGFVIDKFPISRPNLTFSTLTVSNMSPEDSSIYLCSVSGSMNTEAFFGQGTRLTVV.

The V gene is TRBV28, the J gene TRBJ2-7, with D unclear. CDR3 size: 14 residues. Germline V gives CDR1 MDHEN, CDR2 SYDVKM. Between the trimmed V and J ends, which lost 1 base and 4 bases, there was a span of 11 bases. The chain's CDR3 is CASSLSVSGYEQYF. The CDR3 DNA reads as TGTGCCAGCAGTTTATCTGTGAGTGGTTACGAGCAGTACTTC.

The chain couples TRBV13 to TRBJ2-2; D uncertain. Per germline, CDR1 PRHDT and CDR2 FYEKMQ (reference sequence). Trimming took 2 bases from V and 2 from J, leaving 3 bases between them. There are 13 residues in the CDR3. DNA for the CDR3: TGTGCCAGCAGCTTAACCAACACCGGGGAGCTGTTTTTT. It yields the protein CASSLTNTGELFF.

This rearrangement joins TRBV9 to TRBJ2-1, with unresolved D. Trimming cost V 0 bases and J 6 bases, with 7 bases left between them. Germline CDR1 is SGDLS and CDR2 is YYNGEE. This CDR3 has 13 residues. CDR3 protein: CASSVARANEQFF. The CDR3 nucleotides read TGTGCCAGCAGCGTAGCTCGGGCCAATGAGCAGTTCTTC.

This rearrangement joins TRBV29-1 to TRBJ1-2; TRBD1 matches at 7 bases. The CDR3 contains 13 residues. Per germline, CDR1 SQVTM and CDR2 ANQGSEA. Germline trimming cut 8 bases from V and 4 bases from J; bases unmatched to any gene: 10. The CDR3 loop reads CSSTLGDSYGYTF. CDR3 bases: TGCAGCTCCACTTTAGGGGACAGCTATGGCTACACCTTC. Together with reference TRBV29-1 and TRBJ1-2, the CDR3 gives the full variable domain: SAVISQKPSRDICQRGTSLTIQCQVDSQVTMMFWYRQQPGQSLTLIATANQGSEATYESGFVIDKFPISRPNLTFSTLTVSNMSPEDSSIYLCSSTLGDSYGYTFGSGTRLTVV.

This CDR3 reads CASSLSWSGNQPQHF. CDR3 sequence (DNA): TGTGCCAGCAGTTTATCGTGGTCGGGCAATCAGCCCCAGCATTTT. The rearrangement links TRBV27 to TRBJ1-5; D remains unclear. CDR3 length: 15 residues. V was clipped by 0 bases and J by 2 bases, with 8 bases between them. The germline gives CDR1 MNHEY, CDR2 SMNVEV (reference sequence).

The V and J genes are TRBV7-7 and TRBJ2-5, with TRBD2 matching 12 bases. Germline CDR1 reads SSHAT; CDR2 reads FNYEAQ (reference sequence). The CDR3 spans 13 residues. Trimming took 11 bases from V and 3 from J; bases not matched to a gene: 4. The CDR3 loop is CALAGGPEETQYF. Here the CDR3 DNA reads TGTGCCCTAGCGGGAGGGCCTGAAGAGACCCAGTACTTC.

The sample holds a few counts of this clone. V is TRBV7-9 and J is TRBJ2-2, with 8 positions matching TRBD1. The CDR3 is 15 residues long. The V gene's germline CDR1 is SEHNR and CDR2 FQNEAQ (reference sequence). J lost 3 bases, V lost 3 bases, and 3 bases had no gene match. In nucleotides, the CDR3 is TGTGCCAGCAGCTTCAACAGGGGGGACACCGGGGAGCTGTTTTTT. Translated: CASSFNRGDTGELFF. The variable domain in full, with the rest retrieved from reference TRBV7-9 and TRBJ2-2, is DTGVSQNPRHKITKRGQNVTFRCDPISEHNRLYWYRQTLGQGPEFLTYFQNEAQLEKSRLLSDRFSAERPKGSFSTLEIQRTEQGDSAMYLCASSFNRGDTGELFFGEGSRLTVL.

The rearrangement links TRBV5-4 to TRBJ2-3; 10 bases are a match to TRBD1. V lost 5 bases to trimming and J lost 2 bases; unmatched junction nucleotides: 8. The CDR3 is 16 amino acids. The V gene's germline CDR1 is SGHNT and CDR2 YYREEE (reference sequence). The CDR3 DNA reads as TGTGCCAGCAGAGATGACAGGGGGCGGGCCACAGATACGCAGTATTTT. It encodes CASRDDRGRATDTQYF.

The V call is TRBV28, the J call TRBJ2-7; D is unclear. The V end lost 6 bases, the J end lost 0 bases, and 12 bases lay between the germline ends. Germline CDR1 and CDR2: MDHEN and SYDVKM. The CDR3 loop spans 14 amino acids. The CDR3 spells CASRVSGYSYEQYF. The CDR3 DNA is TGTGCCAGCAGGGTATCAGGCTACTCCTACGAGCAGTACTTC.

The rearrangement links TRBV28 to TRBJ1-1; the match to TRBD1 covers 8 bases. V was clipped by 5 bases and J by 5 bases; unmatched bases: 7. The CDR3 extends over 14 amino acids. Germline V gene data show CDR1 as MDHEN and CDR2 as SYDVKM. The CDR3 DNA reads as TGTGCCAGCAGTCTGACAGGGGATGGTACTGAAGCTTTCTTT. Protein product: CASSLTGDGTEAFF.